This TCR beta chain was retrieved from a study of CD8 T cells in ankylosing spondylitis. Germline V lookup: CDR1 MDHEN, CDR2 SYDVKM. Trimming cost V 1 base and J 4 bases, with 10 bases left between them. The CDR3 runs to 14 residues. General observations from the study: Earlier work had already found some motif variants in reactive arthritis synovial fluid and blood.

This clonotype was observed a few times. Its specificity is unknown. Via MiXCR, TCRdb re-called the 5' RACE reads, giving one row per CDR3 protein. Altogether just under 350,000 distinct CDR3 sequences are present, roughly 14% being singletons, with the ten largest covering 0.95% to 1.4%. The sample comprised blood, either unsorted or a sorted T cell fraction (not recorded which). This TCR came from a male donor with ankylosing spondylitis or in good health (not recorded which). The J gene is TRBJ1-1, the V gene TRBV28, with a possible D match to TRBD1 (5 bases). CDR3 bases: TGTGCCAGCAGTTTATCCGCGCAGGGCACTGAAGCTTTCTTT. Translation gives CASSLSAQGTEAFF.